The 20 T cell receptor beta chains listed next were all sequenced from one sample in a study of shared clonotypes between healthy human individuals. Sequencing was performed with immunoSEQ multiplex PCR; in TCRdb, only in-frame clones are kept and a portion is missing. The sample yields 2 million to 3 million clones, approximately 93% seen once. Sequenced input: naive CD4+ T cells from PBMCs. The subset is: CD45RA+ positively selected. These receptors were obtained from a man aged 18 to 29 in good health. Some clones in this sample may be carry-over from other donors' samples.

V usage is TRBV7-2 and J usage is TRBJ1-5; a possible D gene is TRBD1 (6 bases). The germline gives CDR1 SGHTA, CDR2 FQGNSA. V lost 2 bases, J lost 0 bases, and 8 bases lay in between. The CDR3 runs 15 residues. In DNA, the CDR3 is TGTGCCAGCAGCTTATGGGGGGCTAGCAATCAGCCCCAGCATTTT. It translates to CASSLWGASNQPQHF. The variable domain in full, with the rest retrieved from reference TRBV7-2 and TRBJ1-5, is GAGVSQSPSNKVTEKGKDVELRCDPISGHTALYWYRQSLGQGLEFLIYFQGNSAPDKSGLPSDRFSAERTGGSVSTLTIQRTQQEDSAVYLCASSLWGASNQPQHFGDGTRLSIL.

The chain has TRBV19 and TRBJ2-7; possible D gene TRBD1, 6 bases. The CDR3 runs 14 residues. Germline CDR1 is LNHDA and CDR2 is SQIVND (reference sequence). Trimming took 5 bases from V and 3 from J, leaving 14 bases between them. This CDR3 is CASSASTGNYEQYF. The CDR3 DNA is TGTGCCAGTAGTGCCTCCACAGGGAACTACGAGCAGTACTTC.

This clone has just one count. The chain couples TRBV28 to TRBJ1-2; possible D gene TRBD1, 6 bases. Germline CDR1 and CDR2: MDHEN and SYDVKM. This CDR3 is 13 amino acids long. V dropped 6 bases and J dropped 4 bases, with 12 bases sitting between them. CDR3 bases: TGTGCCAGCAGGAAAGGGGGTAGCTATGGCTACACCTTC. It specifies CASRKGGSYGYTF.

The chain recombines TRBV5-5 with TRBJ1-1; 7 bases align to TRBD1. The CDR3 spans 16 residues. The ends lost 3 bases at V and 0 bases at J; junction bases unmatched: 8. Germline V gene lookup returns CDR1 SGHKS and CDR2 YYEKEE (reference sequence). Here the CDR3 DNA reads TGTGCCAGCAGCTCGACAGGGAGCGGGATGAACACTGAAGCTTTCTTT. Amino acids: CASSSTGSGMNTEAFF.

V is TRBV7-8 and J is TRBJ1-3; possibly TRBD1 for D (5 bases). CDR1 and CDR2 from the germline V gene are SGHVS and FQNEAQ. V lost 5 bases to trimming and J lost 0 bases, with 14 bases between them. This CDR3 contains 16 residues. The CDR3 here is CASSLLSGDSGNTIYF. For the CDR3, the DNA is TGTGCCAGCAGCCTCCTGTCGGGGGACTCTGGAAACACCATATATTTT.

V and J are TRBV28 and TRBJ1-1, with unresolved D. Germline V gene data show CDR1 as MDHEN and CDR2 as SYDVKM. This CDR3 contains 16 residues. The V end was cut by 1 base, the J end by 0 bases, with 12 bases between. CDR3 in amino acids: CASSLSEARLNTEAFF. DNA of the CDR3: TGTGCCAGCAGTTTATCAGAGGCCAGGTTGAACACTGAAGCTTTCTTT.

This clone was picked up one time. The chain recombines TRBV5-4 with TRBJ2-1; D is perhaps TRBD2 (6 bases). This CDR3 has 16 amino acids. Germline CDR1 and CDR2: SGHNT and YYREEE (reference sequence). Trimming cost V 4 bases and J 6 bases, with 20 bases left between them. This CDR3 is CASSAIVRGGGNEQFF. CDR3 nucleotide sequence: TGTGCCAGCAGCGCCATAGTGCGGGGAGGAGGCAATGAGCAGTTCTTC.

This chain connects TRBV11-3 to TRBJ2-5; possible D gene TRBD1, 6 bases. This CDR3 contains 15 residues. Germline lookup yields CDR1 SGHNT and CDR2 YENEEA. V dropped 5 bases and J dropped 5 bases, with 18 bases sitting between them. CDR3 coding DNA: TGTGCCAGCAGCCCAGAGGCAGGGGTCAGCGAGACCCAGTACTTC. It yields the protein CASSPEAGVSETQYF. The entire variable domain, with the rest obtained from reference TRBV11-3 and TRBJ2-5, is as follows: EAGVVQSPRYKIIEKKQPVAFWCNPISGHNTLYWYLQNLGQGPELLIRYENEEAVDDSQLPKDRFSAERLKGVDSTLKIQPAELGDSAVYLCASSPEAGVSETQYFGPGTRLLVL.

The chain combines TRBV19 with TRBJ2-3; 10 nucleotides align to TRBD2. There are 18 residues in the CDR3. CDR1 LNHDA and CDR2 SQIVND come from the germline V gene (reference sequence). Unmatched junction bases numbered 11, after V lost 5 bases and J lost 0 bases. CDR3 loop: CASSFGWTSGFSTDTQYF. The CDR3 coding sequence is TGTGCCAGTAGTTTCGGGTGGACTAGCGGATTTAGCACAGATACGCAGTATTTT.

The chain employs TRBV7-3 and TRBJ2-7, with 8 bases matching TRBD2. J gave up 6 bases and V 4 bases, and 5 bases lay outside the gene matches. Germline loops: CDR1 SGHTA, CDR2 FQGTGA. The CDR3 totals 13 residues. CDR3 loop: CASSSRGGREQYF. The CDR3 bases are TGTGCCAGCAGCTCCCGGGGGGGGCGCGAGCAGTACTTC.

The genes are TRBV7-9 and TRBJ2-3, with a tentative D call TRBD2 (7 bases). In germline, CDR1 is SEHNR, CDR2 FQNEAQ (reference sequence). CDR3 length equals 17 residues. V dropped 5 bases and J dropped 2 bases, with 20 bases sitting between them. CDR3 nucleotides: TGTGCCAGCAGCCGAGGGGGAGGGCGGGGCAACACAGATACGCAGTATTTT. It yields the protein CASSRGGGRGNTDTQYF.

The genes are TRBV10-3 and TRBJ2-1; TRBD2 aligns across 11 bases. The ends lost 0 bases at V and 7 bases at J; junction bases unmatched: 5. This CDR3 region has 16 residues. CDR1 is ENHRY, CDR2 SYGVKD, per germline. The CDR3 DNA is TGTGCCATCAGTGAGTCGCCGCTAGCGGGAGGAAATGAGCAGTTCTTC. Translation: CAISESPLAGGNEQFF.

The chain joins TRBV4-3 to TRBJ1-4; D remains ambiguous. The CDR3 has 15 residues. Trimming pared 4 bases from V and 0 bases from J, leaving 9 bases between. Germline V lookup: CDR1 LGHNA, CDR2 YSLEER. CDR3: CASSLRLATNEKLFF. CDR3 DNA: TGCGCCAGCAGCCTTAGGCTTGCAACTAATGAAAAACTGTTTTTT.

The chain couples TRBV5-4 to TRBJ2-3; D is possibly TRBD1 (6 bases). CDR1 SGHNT and CDR2 YYREEE come from the germline V gene (reference sequence). Trimming took off 4 bases at V and 0 bases at J, with 15 bases between the two ends. The CDR3 spans 16 residues. The CDR3 DNA reads TGTGCCAGCAGCCCACAGGGAAGAACTAGCACAGATACGCAGTATTTT. Translated: CASSPQGRTSTDTQYF.

Of note for this clone: This CDR3 is also generated by other DNA sequences in the sample. This chain links TRBV7-2 with TRBJ2-3; 7 bases map to TRBD2. V shed 5 bases, J shed 4 bases, and the junction held 6 bases outside the gene matches. CDR1 and CDR2 from the germline V gene are SGHTA and FQGNSA. This CDR3 has 14 residues. CDR3 sequence (DNA): TGTGCCAGCAGCCCCGGGCTAGCGGCAGATACGCAGTATTTT. As protein: CASSPGLAADTQYF.

This CDR3 is CASSPRPVISGELFF. The CDR3 bases are TGTGCCAGCAGCCCGCGGCCCGTCATATCCGGGGAGCTGTTTTTT. The chain employs TRBV9 and TRBJ2-2; no reliable D call. The CDR3 loop spans 15 amino acids. V lost 4 bases and J 6 bases, leaving 16 bases between the germline ends. Looked up from germline, CDR1 is SGDLS and CDR2 is YYNGEE.

The chain has TRBV5-4 and TRBJ1-4; possible D gene TRBD1, 5 bases. The CDR3 has 14 residues. Trimming took 2 bases from V and 4 from J, leaving 9 bases between them. Germline lookup yields CDR1 SGHNT and CDR2 YYREEE (reference sequence). CDR3 loop: CASSLDSFNEKLFF. The CDR3 coding sequence is TGTGCCAGCAGCTTAGACAGTTTTAATGAAAAACTGTTTTTT.

V and J are TRBV19 and TRBJ2-7, with D perhaps TRBD2 (6 bases). Trimming took off 5 bases at V and 6 bases at J, with 20 bases between the two ends. Germline V gene sequence: CDR1 LNHDA, CDR2 SQIVND (reference sequence). The CDR3 has 15 amino acids. CDR3 in DNA: TGTGCCAGTAGTCAAAACCGGGACCTCGGGGGCGAGCAGTACTTC. Translating gives CASSQNRDLGGEQYF.

This chain connects TRBV30 to TRBJ2-7; 7 nucleotides agree with TRBD1. Germline lookup yields CDR1 GTSNPN and CDR2 SVGIG (reference sequence). The CDR3 loop spans 13 amino acids. After removal of 5 bases from V and 12 bases from J, the junction contained 16 bases not matched to a gene. Written as DNA, the CDR3 is TGTGCCTGGGGGCGGACAGGTCGAGATCGACGGTACTTC. Translation gives CAWGRTGRDRRYF.

J is TRBJ2-7 and V is TRBV19; unclear D gene. The V end was cut by 3 bases, the J end by 0 bases, with 9 bases between. CDR3 length: 14 residues. Germline lookup yields CDR1 LNHDA and CDR2 SQIVND (reference sequence). The CDR3 loop reads CASSIGQNSYEQYF. In DNA, the CDR3 is TGTGCCAGTAGTATTGGGCAGAACTCCTACGAGCAGTACTTC.